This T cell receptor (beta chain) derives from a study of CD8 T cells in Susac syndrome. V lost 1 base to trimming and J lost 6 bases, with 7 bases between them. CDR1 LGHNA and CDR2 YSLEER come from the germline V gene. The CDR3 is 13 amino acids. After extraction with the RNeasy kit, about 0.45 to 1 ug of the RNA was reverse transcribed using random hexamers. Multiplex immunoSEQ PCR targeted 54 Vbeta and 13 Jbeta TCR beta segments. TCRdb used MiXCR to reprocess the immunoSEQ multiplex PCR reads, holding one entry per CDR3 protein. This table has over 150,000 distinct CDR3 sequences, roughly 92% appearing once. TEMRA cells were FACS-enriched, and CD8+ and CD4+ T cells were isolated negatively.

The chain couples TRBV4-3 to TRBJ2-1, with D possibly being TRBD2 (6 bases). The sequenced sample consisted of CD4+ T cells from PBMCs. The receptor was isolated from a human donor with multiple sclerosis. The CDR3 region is CASSQGTINEQFF. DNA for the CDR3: TGCGCCAGCAGCCAAGGGACTATCAATGAGCAGTTCTTC.